This T cell receptor beta chain stems from a study of blood T cell repertoires in COVID-19. CDR3 length equals 16 residues. V lost 0 bases and J lost 0, with 12 bases in between. Germline V gene lookup returns CDR1 SGHRS and CDR2 YFSETQ. Some clones are missing from TCRdb's copy, which holds only in-frame ones; the method was immunoSEQ multiplex PCR. The table has roughly 250,000 clones, under 85% seen once; the top ten hold roughly 0.94%. The rearrangement uses TRBV5-1 and TRBJ1-1; D call uncertain. The sample consisted of peripheral blood. The TCR was taken from a human donor with COVID-19, enrolled during active disease. The donor label of this sample is uncertain. CDR3 DNA: TGCGCCAGCAGCTTGGGGCCCTCACAGTTGAACACTGAAGCTTTCTTT. This sequence encodes CASSLGPSQLNTEAFF. Combining the CDR3 with reference TRBV5-1 and TRBJ1-1 gives the whole variable domain KAGVTQTPRYLIKTRGQQVTLSCSPISGHRSVSWYQQTPGQGLQFLFEYFSETQRNKGNFPGRFSGRQFSNSRSEMNVSTLELGDSALYLCASSLGPSQLNTEAFFGQGTRLTVV.